A single sample is the source of the 16 T cell receptor beta chains below, sequenced in a study of response to subunit inactivated influenza vaccine. A single record per CDR3 protein comes from TCRdb applying MiXCR to the RT-PCR reads. The profile covers approximately 490,000 distinct CDR3 sequences, with around 7.7% appearing a single time and roughly 14% taken by the ten largest. Material: PBMCs from blood, obtained about 23 months after vaccination. The origin of the receptors is a man in his fifties or sixties who received an inactivated influenza vaccine.

A few counts support this clonotype. The V and J genes are TRBV4-2 and TRBJ2-7, with 12 bases fitting TRBD2. There are 19 residues in the CDR3. V shed 1 base and J 5 bases; nucleotides not matched to a gene: 15. In germline, CDR1 is LGHNA, CDR2 YNFKEQ. The CDR3 is CASSQATTIGLAGFNEQYF. CDR3 nucleotides: TGTGCCAGCAGCCAAGCGACAACCATAGGACTAGCGGGGTTCAACGAGCAGTACTTC.

There are many counts of this clonotype. The chain has TRBV12-3 or TRBV12-4 and TRBJ1-3; D is possibly TRBD1 (5 bases). This CDR3 is 15 amino acids long. Trimming took 4 bases from V and 0 from J, leaving 10 bases between them. The CDR3 DNA sequence: TGTGCCAGCAGTTATGGGGGGAACTCTGGAAACACCATATATTTT. Encoded protein: CASSYGGNSGNTIYF.

The genes are TRBV3-1 and TRBJ2-7, with D maybe TRBD1 (6 bases). Germline assignment: CDR1 LGHDT and CDR2 YNNKEL (reference sequence). The CDR3 runs to 15 residues. Trimming pared 6 bases from V and 4 bases from J, leaving 19 bases between. This CDR3 reads CASSHLMGAGYEQYF. The DNA of the CDR3 is TGTGCCAGCAGTCACCTTATGGGGGCAGGATACGAGCAGTACTTC.

The chain is built from TRBV2 and TRBJ2-1; possibly TRBD1 or TRBD2 for D (5 bases each). Germline CDR1 SNHLY, CDR2 FYNNEI. Trimming stripped 8 bases from V and 6 bases from J, with 11 bases between. There are 12 residues in the CDR3. Written as DNA, the CDR3 is TGTGCCAGCTTTGGGGGACCCAATGAGCAGTTCTTC. Its translation: CASFGGPNEQFF.

This clonotype was found a few times. The chain links TRBV4-2 to TRBJ2-7, with TRBD2 identical over 10 bases. The CDR3 extends over 16 amino acids. Per germline, CDR1 LGHNA and CDR2 YNFKEQ. The J segment lost 5 bases and the V segment lost 2 bases, leaving 9 bases of the junction unmatched. CDR3 loop: CASSQRGLAVRDEQYF. The CDR3 bases are TGTGCCAGCAGCCAACGCGGACTAGCGGTGCGCGACGAGCAGTACTTC.

At least ten counts were recorded for this clonotype. The chain uses TRBV2 and TRBJ2-1; perhaps TRBD2 as D (6 bases). The germline V gene has CDR1 SNHLY and CDR2 FYNNEI. The CDR3 runs 15 residues. Trimming stripped 5 bases from V and 0 bases from J, with 11 bases between. In DNA, the CDR3 is TGTGCCAGCAGTAGGGAGGTGAGCTCCTACAATGAGCAGTTCTTC. It is translated as CASSREVSSYNEQFF.

This chain links TRBV20-1 with TRBJ2-5; 14 bases match TRBD2. CDR1 DFQATT and CDR2 SNEGSKA come from the germline V gene (reference sequence). The CDR3 runs 15 residues. In DNA form, the CDR3 reads TGCTGTACTGGAGGACTAGCGGGAGGCAAAGAGACCCAGTACTTC. Translating it yields CCTGGLAGGKETQYF.

This clonotype was observed a few times. This sequence joins TRBV5-6 and TRBJ2-2, with D unresolved. From germline, CDR1 is SGHDT and CDR2 YYEEEE. The V and J ends lost 5 bases and 6 bases respectively, with 8 bases between them. The CDR3 is made up of 12 amino acids. CDR3 loop: CASRSSPGELFF. DNA of the CDR3: TGTGCCAGCAGATCGAGTCCCGGGGAGCTGTTTTTT.

The chain links TRBV2 to TRBJ2-7; 9 bases are shared with TRBD1. The better agreement between TRBJ2-1 and the DNA end casts doubt on the J call. Germline V gene data show CDR1 as SNHLY and CDR2 as FYNNEI. This CDR3 spans 13 amino acids. This CDR3 is CASVRDREGEQFF. CDR3 in DNA: TGTGCCAGCGTGCGGGACAGGGAAGGCGAGCAGTTCTTC.

V usage is TRBV7-9 and J usage is TRBJ1-3, with D possibly matching TRBD1 (6 bases). The germline V gene has CDR1 SEHNR and CDR2 FQNEAQ (reference sequence). V dropped 5 bases and J dropped 0 bases, with 14 bases sitting between them. The length of the CDR3 is 16 residues. The CDR3 DNA reads TGTGCCAGCAGCAACGGACAGTTCGGCTCTGGAAACACCATATATTTT. Translation gives CASSNGQFGSGNTIYF.

This clonotype was picked up a small number of times. The V and J genes are TRBV20-1 and TRBJ2-3, with D unclear. This CDR3 spans 14 amino acids. Germline CDR1 and CDR2: DFQATT and SNEGSKA (reference sequence). The V end was cut by 3 bases, the J end by 5 bases, with 15 bases between. CDR3 sequence reads: CSARIHWGLDTQYF. CDR3 nucleotide sequence: TGCAGTGCTAGGATACACTGGGGATTAGATACGCAGTATTTT.

Many counts were recorded for this clonotype. The rearrangement uses TRBV4-1 and TRBJ2-7; possible D gene TRBD1, 6 bases. Germline V gene data show CDR1 as MGHRA and CDR2 as YSYEKL. V was trimmed by 0 bases and J by 3 bases, leaving 15 bases between them. The CDR3 is made up of 16 amino acids. This chain's CDR3 is CASSQDPGTRSYEQYF. DNA of the CDR3: TGCGCCAGCAGCCAAGATCCGGGGACAAGGAGCTACGAGCAGTACTTC.

This clonotype was counted many times. The chain is built from TRBV6-2 or TRBV6-3 and TRBJ2-1, with D possibly TRBD1 on 6 matching bases. The CDR3 consists of 14 residues. CDR1 and CDR2 from the germline V gene are MNHEY and SVGEGT. Trimming cost V 2 bases and J 7 bases, with 12 bases left between them. The CDR3 sequence is CASSYGGQKNEQFF. The CDR3 nucleotides are TGTGCCAGCAGTTACGGGGGCCAAAAAAATGAGCAGTTCTTC.

The V gene is TRBV6-1, the J gene TRBJ2-7; tentatively, D is TRBD1 (6 bases). Germline values: CDR1 MNHNS, CDR2 SASEGT. The CDR3 extends over 14 amino acids. Trimming stripped 8 bases from V and 6 bases from J, with 20 bases between. CDR3 in amino acids: CASHLRGKFSEQYF. The CDR3 region has the DNA TGTGCCAGCCACCTCAGGGGCAAGTTTAGCGAGCAGTACTTC.

There are many counts of this clonotype. V gene TRBV20-1 combines with J gene TRBJ2-2; D call uncertain. The CDR3 sequence is 10 residues long. Germline V gives CDR1 DFQATT, CDR2 SNEGSKA (reference sequence). Trimming cost V 3 bases and J 7 bases, with 3 bases left between them. The CDR3 region has the DNA TGCAGTGCTAGCGACGGGGAGCTGTTTTTT. It codes for CSASDGELFF.

Only a few counts were recorded for this clonotype. The chain uses TRBV6-5 and TRBJ2-7; D remains unclear. CDR3 length: 11 residues. Germline V lookup: CDR1 MNHEY, CDR2 SVGAGI. V dropped 8 bases and J dropped 1 base, with 6 bases sitting between them. Here the CDR3 reads CASGRSYEQYF. CDR3 in DNA: TGTGCCAGCGGCCGATCCTACGAGCAGTACTTC.